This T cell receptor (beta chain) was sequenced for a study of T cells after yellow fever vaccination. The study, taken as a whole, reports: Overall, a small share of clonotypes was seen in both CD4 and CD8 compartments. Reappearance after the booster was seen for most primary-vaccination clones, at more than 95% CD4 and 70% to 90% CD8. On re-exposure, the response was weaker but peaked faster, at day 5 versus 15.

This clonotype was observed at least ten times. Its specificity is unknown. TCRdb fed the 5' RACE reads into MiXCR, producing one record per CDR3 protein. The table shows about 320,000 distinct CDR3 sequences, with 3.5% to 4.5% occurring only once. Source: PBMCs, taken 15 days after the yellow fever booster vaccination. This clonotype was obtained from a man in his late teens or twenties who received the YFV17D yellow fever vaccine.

The CDR3 nucleotides read TGTGCCAGCAGCCATCCCGCCGGGACTGAAGGAAACACCATATATTTT. It is translated as CASSHPAGTEGNTIYF. The chain uses TRBV12-3 or TRBV12-4 and TRBJ1-3, with D possibly being TRBD1 (5 bases). The V gene lost 6 bases and the J gene lost 4 bases, with 19 bases spanning the gap. This CDR3 has 16 residues.